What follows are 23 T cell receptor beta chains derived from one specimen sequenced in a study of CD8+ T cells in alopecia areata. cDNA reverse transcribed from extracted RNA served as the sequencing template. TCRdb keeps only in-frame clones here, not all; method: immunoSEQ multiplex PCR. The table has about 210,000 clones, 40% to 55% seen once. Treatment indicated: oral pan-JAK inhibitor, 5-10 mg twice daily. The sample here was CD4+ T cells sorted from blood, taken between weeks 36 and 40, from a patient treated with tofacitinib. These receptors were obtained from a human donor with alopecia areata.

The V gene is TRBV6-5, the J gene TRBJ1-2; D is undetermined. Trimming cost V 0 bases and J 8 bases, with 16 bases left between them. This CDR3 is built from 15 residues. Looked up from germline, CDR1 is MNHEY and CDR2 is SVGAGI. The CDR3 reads CASSYSPLTSPGYTF. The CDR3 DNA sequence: TGTGCCAGCAGTTACTCGCCCTTAACAAGTCCCGGCTACACCTTC.

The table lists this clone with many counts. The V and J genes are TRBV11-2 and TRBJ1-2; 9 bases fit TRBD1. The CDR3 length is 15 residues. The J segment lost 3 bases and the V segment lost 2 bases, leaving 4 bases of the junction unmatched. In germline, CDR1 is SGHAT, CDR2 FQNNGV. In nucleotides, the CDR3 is TGTGCCAGCAGCTTAACAGGGGGCAATGACTATGGCTACACCTTC. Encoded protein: CASSLTGGNDYGYTF.

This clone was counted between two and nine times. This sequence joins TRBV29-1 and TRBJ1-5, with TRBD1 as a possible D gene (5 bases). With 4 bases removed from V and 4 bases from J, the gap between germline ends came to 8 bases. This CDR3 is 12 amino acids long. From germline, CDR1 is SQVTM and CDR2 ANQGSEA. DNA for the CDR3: TGCAGCGTTGCCCAGGGAAATCAGCCCCAGCATTTT. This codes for CSVAQGNQPQHF. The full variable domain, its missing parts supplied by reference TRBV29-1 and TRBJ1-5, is SAVISQKPSRDICQRGTSLTIQCQVDSQVTMMFWYRQQPGQSLTLIATANQGSEATYESGFVIDKFPISRPNLTFSTLTVSNMSPEDSSIYLCSVAQGNQPQHFGDGTRLSIL.

Here the CDR3 DNA reads TGTGCCAGCAGCCAGAGGGCGGCCGCACCGCAGTATTTT. Residues: CASSQRAAAPQYF. This sequence joins TRBV7-3 and TRBJ2-3; TRBD2 is a possible D gene (5 bases). Germline CDR1 and CDR2: SGHTA and FQGTGA. Trimming cost V 5 bases and J 10 bases, with 16 bases left between them. The CDR3 length is 13 residues.

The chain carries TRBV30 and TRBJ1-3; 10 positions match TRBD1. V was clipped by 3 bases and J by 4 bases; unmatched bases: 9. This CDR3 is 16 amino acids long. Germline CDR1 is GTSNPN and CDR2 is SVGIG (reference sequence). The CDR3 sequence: CAWRTHGTGVGNTIYF. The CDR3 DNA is TGTGCCTGGAGAACCCACGGGACAGGGGTAGGAAACACCATATATTTT.

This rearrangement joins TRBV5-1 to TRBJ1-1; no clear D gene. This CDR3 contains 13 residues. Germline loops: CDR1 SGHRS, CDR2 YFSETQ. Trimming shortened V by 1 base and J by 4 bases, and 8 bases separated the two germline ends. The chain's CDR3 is CASSLFGVTEAFF. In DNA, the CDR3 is TGCGCCAGCAGCTTGTTCGGGGTCACTGAAGCTTTCTTT.

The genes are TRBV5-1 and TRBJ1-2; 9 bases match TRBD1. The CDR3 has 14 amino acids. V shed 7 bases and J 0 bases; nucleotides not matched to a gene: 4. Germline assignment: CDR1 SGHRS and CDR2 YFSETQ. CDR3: CASGQGTANYGYTF. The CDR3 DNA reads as TGCGCCAGCGGACAGGGGACAGCTAACTATGGCTACACCTTC.

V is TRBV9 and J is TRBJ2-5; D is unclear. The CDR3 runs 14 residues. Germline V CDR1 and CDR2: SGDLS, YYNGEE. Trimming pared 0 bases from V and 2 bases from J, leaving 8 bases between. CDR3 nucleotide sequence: TGTGCCAGCAGCGTAGGACTCAAGCAAGAGACCCAGTACTTC. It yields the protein CASSVGLKQETQYF.

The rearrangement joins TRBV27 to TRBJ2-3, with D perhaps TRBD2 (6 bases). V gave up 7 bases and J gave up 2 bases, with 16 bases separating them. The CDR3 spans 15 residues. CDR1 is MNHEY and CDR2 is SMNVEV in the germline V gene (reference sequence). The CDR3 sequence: CASKEGGTSTDTQYF. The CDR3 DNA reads TGTGCCAGCAAGGAGGGCGGTACCTCCACAGATACGCAGTATTTT.

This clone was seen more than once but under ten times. CDR3 nucleotide sequence: TGTGCCTGTAAACAAAGGACCGGACCTCGAGACGAGCAGTACTTC. This sequence encodes CACKQRTGPRDEQYF. V and J are TRBV30 and TRBJ2-7; D gene unclear. Looked up from germline, CDR1 is GTSNPN and CDR2 is SVGIG (reference sequence). With 6 bases removed from V and 5 bases from J, the gap between germline ends came to 23 bases. This CDR3 is built from 15 residues.

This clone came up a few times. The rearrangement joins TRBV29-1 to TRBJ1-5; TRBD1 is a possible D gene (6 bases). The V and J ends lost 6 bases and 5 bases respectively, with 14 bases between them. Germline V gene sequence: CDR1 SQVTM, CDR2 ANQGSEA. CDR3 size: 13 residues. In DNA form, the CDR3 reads TGCAGCGTGGCCACAGGGTTATATCAGCCCCAGCATTTT. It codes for CSVATGLYQPQHF.

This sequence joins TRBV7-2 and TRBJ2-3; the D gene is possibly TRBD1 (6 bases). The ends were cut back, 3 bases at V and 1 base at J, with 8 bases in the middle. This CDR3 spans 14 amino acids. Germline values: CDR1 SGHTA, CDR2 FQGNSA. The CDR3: CASSFRGGTDTQYF. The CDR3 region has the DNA TGTGCCAGCAGCTTCAGGGGCGGCACAGATACGCAGTATTTT.

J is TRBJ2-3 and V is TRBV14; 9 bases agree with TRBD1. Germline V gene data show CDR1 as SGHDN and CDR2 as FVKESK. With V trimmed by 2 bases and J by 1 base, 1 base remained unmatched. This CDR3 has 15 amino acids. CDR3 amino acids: CASSQRTGGTDTQYF. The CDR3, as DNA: TGTGCCAGCAGCCAACGGACAGGGGGCACAGATACGCAGTATTTT.

In nucleotides, the CDR3 is TGTGCCAGCAGCTTAGCCAGCGGGAACCCCGAGCAGTACTTC. The encoded protein is CASSLASGNPEQYF. The chain uses TRBV7-2 and TRBJ2-7; 7 positions match TRBD2. The germline V gene encodes CDR1 SGHTA and CDR2 FQGNSA. The CDR3 runs 14 residues. The ends lost 0 bases at V and 6 bases at J; junction bases unmatched: 5.

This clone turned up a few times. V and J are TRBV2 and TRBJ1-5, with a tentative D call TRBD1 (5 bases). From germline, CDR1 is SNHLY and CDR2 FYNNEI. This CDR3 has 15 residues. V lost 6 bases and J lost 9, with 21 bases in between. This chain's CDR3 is CASSPRDASRAPQHF. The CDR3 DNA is TGTGCCAGCAGCCCCCGGGACGCAAGCCGGGCGCCCCAGCATTTT.

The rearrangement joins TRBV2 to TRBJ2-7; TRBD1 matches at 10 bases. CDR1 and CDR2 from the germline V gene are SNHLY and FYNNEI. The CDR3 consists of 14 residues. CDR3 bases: TGTGCAAGTAGGACGCGGGACAGGGGTTACGAGCAGTACTTC. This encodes CASRTRDRGYEQYF.

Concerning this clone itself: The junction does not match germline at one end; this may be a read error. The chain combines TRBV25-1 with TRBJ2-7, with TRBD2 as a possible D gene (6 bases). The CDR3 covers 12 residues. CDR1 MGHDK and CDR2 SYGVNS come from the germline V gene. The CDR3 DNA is TGTGCCAGCAGTGAAGGGCTAGCGTTGCTTCGGTTC. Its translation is CASSEGLALLRF.

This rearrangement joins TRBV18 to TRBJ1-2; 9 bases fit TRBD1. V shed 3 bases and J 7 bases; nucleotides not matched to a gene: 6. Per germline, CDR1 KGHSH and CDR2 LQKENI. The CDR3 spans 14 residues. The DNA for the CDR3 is TGTGCCAGCTCACCGAGGACAGGGGACGGTGGCTACACCTTC. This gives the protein CASSPRTGDGGYTF.

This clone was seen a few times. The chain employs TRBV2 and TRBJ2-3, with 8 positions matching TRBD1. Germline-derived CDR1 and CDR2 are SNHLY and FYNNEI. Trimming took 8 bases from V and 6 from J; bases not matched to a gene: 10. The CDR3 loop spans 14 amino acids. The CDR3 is CASGQGQRVDTQYF. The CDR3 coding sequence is TGTGCCAGCGGACAGGGCCAACGTGTGGATACGCAGTATTTT.

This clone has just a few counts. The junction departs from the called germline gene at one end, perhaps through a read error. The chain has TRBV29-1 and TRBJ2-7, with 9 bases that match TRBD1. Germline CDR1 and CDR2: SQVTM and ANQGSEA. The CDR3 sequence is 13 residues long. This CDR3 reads CSVKDRGSYEQYF. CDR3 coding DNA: TGCAGCGTTAAAGACAGGGGGTCCTACGAGCAGTACTTC.

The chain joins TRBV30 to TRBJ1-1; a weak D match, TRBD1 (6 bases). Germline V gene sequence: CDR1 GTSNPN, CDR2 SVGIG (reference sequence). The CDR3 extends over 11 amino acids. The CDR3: CARGDVAEAFF. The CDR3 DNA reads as TGTGCTAGGGGGGACGTTGCTGAAGCTTTCTTT.

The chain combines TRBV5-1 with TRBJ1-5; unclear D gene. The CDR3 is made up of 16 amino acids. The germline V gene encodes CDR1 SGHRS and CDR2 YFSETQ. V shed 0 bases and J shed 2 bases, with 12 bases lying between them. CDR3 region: CASSLGPTSGNQPQHF. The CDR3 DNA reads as TGCGCCAGCAGCTTGGGGCCCACAAGCGGCAATCAGCCCCAGCATTTT.

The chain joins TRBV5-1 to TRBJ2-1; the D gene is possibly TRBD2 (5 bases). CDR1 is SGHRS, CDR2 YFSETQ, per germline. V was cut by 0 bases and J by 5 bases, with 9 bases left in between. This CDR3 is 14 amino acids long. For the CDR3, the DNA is TGCGCCAGCAGCTTGGTCCCCGGGGACAATGAGCAGTTCTTC. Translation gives CASSLVPGDNEQFF.